A selection of T cell receptor beta chains follows, all from one sample in a study. TCRdb independently ran MiXCR on the 5' RACE reads; one entry per CDR3 protein. The sample holds 20,000 to 25,000 distinct CDR3 sequences, around 30% seen once. The sample taken for sequencing was tumor-infiltrating naive CD4+ T cells sorted from the breast tumor. The receptors here all came from a female donor with breast cancer. CDR3s include the opening cysteine and the closing phenylalanine or tryptophan. Fields, in order: J gene, clone size, D gene, V gene, CDR3 DNA, CDR3 protein. The D gene is left open where the match is weak. Some rows have no size entry. The others give once, few or many, or a class for an expanded clone.

j_gene: TRBJ2-3
abundance: few
d_gene: NA
v_gene: TRBV6-1
CDR3nt: TGTGCCAGCAGTGTCTGGCGGGAAGGCACAGATACGCAGTATTTT
CDR3aa: CASSVWREGTDTQYF

j_gene: TRBJ2-7
abundance: NA
d_gene: NA
v_gene: TRBV11-2
CDR3nt: TGTGCCAGCAGCTCCCTAAGAGACGAGCAGTACTTC
CDR3aa: CASSSLRDEQYF

j_gene: TRBJ1-1
abundance: medium-sized
d_gene: NA
v_gene: TRBV5-1
CDR3nt: TGCGCCAGCAGCATAAAAACCGGTGAAGCTTTCTTT
CDR3aa: CASSIKTGEAFF

j_gene: TRBJ2-1
abundance: NA
d_gene: TRBD1
v_gene: TRBV7-3
CDR3nt: TGTGCCAGCAGCCTACAGGGGACGACCTTTGGTGAGCAGTTCTTC
CDR3aa: CASSLQGTTFGEQFF

j_gene: TRBJ1-5
abundance: medium-sized
d_gene: TRBD1
v_gene: TRBV5-1
CDR3nt: TGCGCCAGCAGCTGGACAGGGAGGGCCAATCAGCCCCAGCATTTT
CDR3aa: CASSWTGRANQPQHF

j_gene: TRBJ1-2
abundance: few
d_gene: TRBD1
v_gene: TRBV6-1
CDR3nt: TGTGCCAGCAGTACACAAAGGACAGGGCCTGGCTACACCTTC
CDR3aa: CASSTQRTGPGYTF

j_gene: TRBJ1-5
abundance: medium-sized
d_gene: NA
v_gene: TRBV7-9
CDR3nt: TGTGCCAGCACCCCCGGTAGGGGGAATCAGCCCCAGCATTTT
CDR3aa: CASTPGRGNQPQHF

j_gene: TRBJ2-4
abundance: many
d_gene: NA
v_gene: TRBV11-2
CDR3nt: TGTGCCAGCAGCCCTACACAGGGTCCCCTAAACATTCAGTACTTC
CDR3aa: CASSPTQGPLNIQYF

j_gene: TRBJ2-3
abundance: NA
d_gene: TRBD2
v_gene: TRBV20-1
CDR3nt: TGCAGTGCTAGTTCGCGGGGGACTGGTTTAGGGGATACGCAGTATTTT
CDR3aa: CSASSRGTGLGDTQYF

j_gene: TRBJ1-2
abundance: NA
d_gene: NA
v_gene: TRBV6-5
CDR3nt: TGTGCCAGCAGTTGGCAGGGCCCCCCATATGGCTACACCTTC
CDR3aa: CASSWQGPPYGYTF